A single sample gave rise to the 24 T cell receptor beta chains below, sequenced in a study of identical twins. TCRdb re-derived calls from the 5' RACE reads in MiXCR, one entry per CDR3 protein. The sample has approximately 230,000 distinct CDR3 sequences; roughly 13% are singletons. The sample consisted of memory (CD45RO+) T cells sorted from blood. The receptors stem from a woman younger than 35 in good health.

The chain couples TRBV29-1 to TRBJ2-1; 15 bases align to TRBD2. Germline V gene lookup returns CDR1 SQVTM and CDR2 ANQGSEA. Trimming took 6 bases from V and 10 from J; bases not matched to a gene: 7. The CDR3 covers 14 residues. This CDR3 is CSVGLAGGSSEQFF. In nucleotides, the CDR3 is TGCAGCGTCGGACTAGCGGGAGGGAGCTCGGAGCAGTTCTTC.

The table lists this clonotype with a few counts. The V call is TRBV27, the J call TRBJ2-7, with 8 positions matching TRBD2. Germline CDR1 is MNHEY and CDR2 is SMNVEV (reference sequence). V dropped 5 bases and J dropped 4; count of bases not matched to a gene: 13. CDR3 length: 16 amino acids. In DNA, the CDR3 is TGTGCCAGCAGTCCATGGGGAGCGGGAGTGCGGTACGAGCAGTACTTC. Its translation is CASSPWGAGVRYEQYF.

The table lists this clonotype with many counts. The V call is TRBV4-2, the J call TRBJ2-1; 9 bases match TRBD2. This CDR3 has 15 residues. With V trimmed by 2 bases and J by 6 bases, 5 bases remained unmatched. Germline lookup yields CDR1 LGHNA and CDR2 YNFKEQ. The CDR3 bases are TGTGCCAGCAGCCAACAGCGGGGGGAGGTCAATGAGCAGTTCTTC. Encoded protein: CASSQQRGEVNEQFF.

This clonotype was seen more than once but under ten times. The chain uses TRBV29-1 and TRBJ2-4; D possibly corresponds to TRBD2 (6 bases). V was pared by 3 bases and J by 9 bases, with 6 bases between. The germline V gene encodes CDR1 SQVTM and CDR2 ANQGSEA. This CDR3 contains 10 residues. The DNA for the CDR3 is TGCAGCGTTGATAGCGGCATTCAGTACTTC. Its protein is CSVDSGIQYF.

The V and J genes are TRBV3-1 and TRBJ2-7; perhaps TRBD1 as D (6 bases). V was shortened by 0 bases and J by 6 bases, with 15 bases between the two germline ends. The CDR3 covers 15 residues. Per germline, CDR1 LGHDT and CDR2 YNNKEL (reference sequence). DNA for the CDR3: TGTGCCAGCAGCCAAGATGGAGACAGGCATGGCGAGCAGTACTTC. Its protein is CASSQDGDRHGEQYF.

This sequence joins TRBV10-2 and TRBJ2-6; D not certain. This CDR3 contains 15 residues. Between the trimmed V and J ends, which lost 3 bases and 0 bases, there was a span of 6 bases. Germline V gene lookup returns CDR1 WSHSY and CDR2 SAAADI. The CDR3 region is CASSEWRSGANVLTF. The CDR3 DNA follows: TGCGCCAGCAGTGAATGGCGCTCTGGGGCCAACGTCCTGACTTTC.

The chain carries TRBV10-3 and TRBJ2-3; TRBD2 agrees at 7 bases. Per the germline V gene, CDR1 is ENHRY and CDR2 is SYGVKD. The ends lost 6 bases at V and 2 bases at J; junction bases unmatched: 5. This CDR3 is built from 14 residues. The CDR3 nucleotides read TGTGCCATCAGGGAGCGGGACCCCACAGATACGCAGTATTTT. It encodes CAIRERDPTDTQYF.

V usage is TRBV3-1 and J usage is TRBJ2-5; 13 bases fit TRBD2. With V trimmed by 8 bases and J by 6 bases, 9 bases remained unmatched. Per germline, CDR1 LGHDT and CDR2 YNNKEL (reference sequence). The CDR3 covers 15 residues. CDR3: CASCRGTSGIKTQYF. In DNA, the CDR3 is TGTGCCAGCTGCCGCGGGACTAGCGGGATAAAGACCCAGTACTTC.

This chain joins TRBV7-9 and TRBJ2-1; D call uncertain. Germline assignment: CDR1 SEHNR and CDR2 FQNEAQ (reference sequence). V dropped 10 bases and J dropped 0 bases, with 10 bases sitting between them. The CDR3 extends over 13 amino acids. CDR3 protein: CATGRSSYNEQFF. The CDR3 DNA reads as TGTGCCACAGGACGTAGCTCCTACAATGAGCAGTTCTTC.

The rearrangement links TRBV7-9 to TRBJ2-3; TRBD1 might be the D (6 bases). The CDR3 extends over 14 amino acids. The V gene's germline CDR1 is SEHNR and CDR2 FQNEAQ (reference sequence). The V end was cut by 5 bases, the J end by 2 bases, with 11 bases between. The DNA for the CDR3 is TGTGCCAGCAGCCCCCTGGGGGCCACAGATACGCAGTATTTT. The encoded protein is CASSPLGATDTQYF.

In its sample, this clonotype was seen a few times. The CDR3 DNA sequence: TGCAGCGTTGGAGCGGGAGCTGGCTACAATGAGCAGTTCTTC. Its protein is CSVGAGAGYNEQFF. The chain recombines TRBV29-1 with TRBJ2-1; TRBD2 matches at 8 bases. V lost 4 bases to trimming and J lost 3 bases; unmatched junction nucleotides: 5. Germline CDR1 and CDR2: SQVTM and ANQGSEA. The CDR3 is 14 amino acids.

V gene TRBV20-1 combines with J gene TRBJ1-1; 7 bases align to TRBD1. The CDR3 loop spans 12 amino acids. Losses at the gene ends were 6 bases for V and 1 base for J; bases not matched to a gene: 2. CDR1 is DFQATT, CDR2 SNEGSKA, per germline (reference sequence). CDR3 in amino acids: CSARDRNTEAFF. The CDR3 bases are TGCAGTGCACGGGACAGGAACACTGAAGCTTTCTTT.

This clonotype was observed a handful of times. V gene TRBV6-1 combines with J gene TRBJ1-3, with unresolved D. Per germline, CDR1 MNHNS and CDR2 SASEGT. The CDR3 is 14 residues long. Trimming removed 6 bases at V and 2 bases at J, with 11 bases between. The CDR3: CASSKPGTGNTIYF. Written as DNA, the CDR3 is TGTGCCAGCAGCAAACCGGGAACTGGAAACACCATATATTTT.

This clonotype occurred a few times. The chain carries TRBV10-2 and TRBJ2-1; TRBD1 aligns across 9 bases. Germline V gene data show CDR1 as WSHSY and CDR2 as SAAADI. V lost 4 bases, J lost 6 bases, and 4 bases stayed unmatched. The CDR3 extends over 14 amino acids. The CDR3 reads CASSGGQGSNEQFF. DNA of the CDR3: TGCGCCAGCAGTGGGGGACAGGGAAGCAATGAGCAGTTCTTC.

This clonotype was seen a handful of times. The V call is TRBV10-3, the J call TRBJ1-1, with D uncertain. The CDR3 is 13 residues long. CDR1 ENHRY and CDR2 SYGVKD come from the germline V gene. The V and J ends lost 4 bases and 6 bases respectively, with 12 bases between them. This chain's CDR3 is CAISADKRAEAFF. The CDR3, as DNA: TGTGCCATCAGTGCCGACAAGCGCGCTGAAGCTTTCTTT.

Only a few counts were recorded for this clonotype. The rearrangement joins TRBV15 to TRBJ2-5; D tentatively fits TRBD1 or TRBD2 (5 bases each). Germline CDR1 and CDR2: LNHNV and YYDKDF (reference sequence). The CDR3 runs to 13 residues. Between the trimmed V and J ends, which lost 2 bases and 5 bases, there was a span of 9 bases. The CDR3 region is CATSRRGAETQYF. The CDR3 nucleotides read TGTGCCACCAGCAGACGAGGGGCCGAGACCCAGTACTTC.

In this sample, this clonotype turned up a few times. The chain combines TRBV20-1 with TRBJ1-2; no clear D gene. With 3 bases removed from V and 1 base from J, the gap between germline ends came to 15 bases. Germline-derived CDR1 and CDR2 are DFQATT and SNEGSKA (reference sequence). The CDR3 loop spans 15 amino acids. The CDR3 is CSASLGSLYNYGYTF. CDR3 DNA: TGCAGTGCTAGTCTTGGCAGCCTATATAACTATGGCTACACCTTC.

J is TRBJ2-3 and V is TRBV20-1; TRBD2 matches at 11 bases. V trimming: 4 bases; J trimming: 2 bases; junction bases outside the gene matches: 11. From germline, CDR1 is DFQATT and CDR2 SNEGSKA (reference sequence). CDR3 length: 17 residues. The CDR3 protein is CSATLVGLAGHTDTQYF. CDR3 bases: TGCAGTGCTACGCTCGTCGGACTAGCGGGTCACACAGATACGCAGTATTTT.

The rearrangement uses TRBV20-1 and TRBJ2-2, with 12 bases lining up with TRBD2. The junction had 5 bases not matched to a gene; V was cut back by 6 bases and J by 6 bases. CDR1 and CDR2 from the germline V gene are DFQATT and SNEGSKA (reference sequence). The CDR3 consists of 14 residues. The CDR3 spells CSARTSGEAGELFF. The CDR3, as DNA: TGCAGTGCCCGGACTAGCGGGGAGGCCGGGGAGCTGTTTTTT.

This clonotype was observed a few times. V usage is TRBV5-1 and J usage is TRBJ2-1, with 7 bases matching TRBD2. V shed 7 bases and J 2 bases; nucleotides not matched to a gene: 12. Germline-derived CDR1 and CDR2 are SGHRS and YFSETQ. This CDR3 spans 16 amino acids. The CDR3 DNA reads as TGCGCCAGCGCATCCGGGGGGACCGGAACCTACAATGAGCAGTTCTTC. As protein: CASASGGTGTYNEQFF.

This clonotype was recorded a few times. Here the CDR3 DNA reads TGTGCCAGCAGCTTAAGGGGGGATGTGAACACTGAAGCTTTCTTT. This codes for CASSLRGDVNTEAFF. The V call is TRBV7-2, the J call TRBJ1-1; possible D gene TRBD1, 6 bases. Germline lookup yields CDR1 SGHTA and CDR2 FQGNSA. V lost 2 bases and J lost 0, with 10 bases in between. The CDR3 runs to 15 residues.

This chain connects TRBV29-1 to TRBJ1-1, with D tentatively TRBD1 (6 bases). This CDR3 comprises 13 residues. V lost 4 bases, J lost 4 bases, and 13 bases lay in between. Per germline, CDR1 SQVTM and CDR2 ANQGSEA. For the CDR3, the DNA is TGCAGCGTTGGGTGGGGGGCAGGCACTGAAGCTTTCTTT. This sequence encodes CSVGWGAGTEAFF. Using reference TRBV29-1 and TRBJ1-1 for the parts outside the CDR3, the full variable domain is SAVISQKPSRDICQRGTSLTIQCQVDSQVTMMFWYRQQPGQSLTLIATANQGSEATYESGFVIDKFPISRPNLTFSTLTVSNMSPEDSSIYLCSVGWGAGTEAFFGQGTRLTVV.

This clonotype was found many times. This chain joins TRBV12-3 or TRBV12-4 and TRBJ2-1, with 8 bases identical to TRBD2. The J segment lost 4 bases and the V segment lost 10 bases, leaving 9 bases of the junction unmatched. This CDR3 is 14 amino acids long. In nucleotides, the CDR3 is TGTGCCACCCAACCCAGCGGGGGATACAATGAGCAGTTCTTC. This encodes CATQPSGGYNEQFF.

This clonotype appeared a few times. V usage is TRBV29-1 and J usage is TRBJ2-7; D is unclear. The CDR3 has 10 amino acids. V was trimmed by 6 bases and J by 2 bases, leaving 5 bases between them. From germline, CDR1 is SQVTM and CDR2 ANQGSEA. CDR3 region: CSVRPYEQYF. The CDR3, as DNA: TGCAGCGTCCGACCCTACGAGCAGTACTTC.